This T cell receptor beta chain was captured in a study of T cell responses to AZD1222 COVID-19 vaccine. Using immunoSEQ multiplex PCR, the repertoire was profiled, and TCRdb retains in-frame clones only, with some absent. Of about 130,000 clones listed, roughly nine tenths are singletons. Per the germline V gene, CDR1 is SGHTA and CDR2 is FQGNSA. CDR3 length: 15 amino acids. J lost 5 bases, V lost 5 bases, and 6 bases had no gene match. On this clone itself: The antigen is not known.

Study outcomes and limitations: Repertoires were obtained solely post-peak T cell response. Baseline serostatus was positive in only a handful of AZD1222 recipients. Spike-specific TCR breadth rose after two AZD1222 doses, and depth rose as well.

The TCR comes from an adult in good health. The source was peripheral blood, collected on day 0 of AZD1222 vaccination. The V call is TRBV7-2, the J call TRBJ2-2; 9 bases fit TRBD1. The CDR3 nucleotides read TGTGCCAGCAGCCTCACCGGGACAGGGACCGGGGAGCTGTTTTTT. It encodes CASSLTGTGTGELFF.